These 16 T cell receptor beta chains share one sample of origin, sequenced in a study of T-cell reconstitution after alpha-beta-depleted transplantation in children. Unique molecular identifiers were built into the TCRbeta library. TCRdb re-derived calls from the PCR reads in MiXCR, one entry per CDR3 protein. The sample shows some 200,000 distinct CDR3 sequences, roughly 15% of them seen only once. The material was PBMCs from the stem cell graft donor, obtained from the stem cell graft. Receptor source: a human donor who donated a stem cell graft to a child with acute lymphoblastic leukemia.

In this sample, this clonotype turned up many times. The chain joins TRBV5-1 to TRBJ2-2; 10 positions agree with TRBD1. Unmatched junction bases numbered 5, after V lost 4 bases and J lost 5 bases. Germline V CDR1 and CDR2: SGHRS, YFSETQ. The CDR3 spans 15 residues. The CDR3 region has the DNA TGCGCCAGCAGCGAATGGGGACAGGGGACCGGGGAGCTGTTTTTT. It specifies CASSEWGQGTGELFF.

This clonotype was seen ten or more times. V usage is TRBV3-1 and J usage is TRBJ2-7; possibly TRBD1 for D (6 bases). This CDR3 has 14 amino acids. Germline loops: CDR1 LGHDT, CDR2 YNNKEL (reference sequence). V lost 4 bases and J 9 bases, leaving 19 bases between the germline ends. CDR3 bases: TGTGCCAGCAGCCCTCTCAAGACAGGTACGGCGCAGTACTTC. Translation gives CASSPLKTGTAQYF.

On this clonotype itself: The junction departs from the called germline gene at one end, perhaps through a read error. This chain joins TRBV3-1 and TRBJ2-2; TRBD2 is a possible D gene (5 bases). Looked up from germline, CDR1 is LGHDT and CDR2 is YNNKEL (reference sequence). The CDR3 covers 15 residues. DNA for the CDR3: TGTGCCTGCAGCCAATCCCTAGCAGCGACCGGGGAGCTGTTTTTT. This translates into CACSQSLAATGELFF.

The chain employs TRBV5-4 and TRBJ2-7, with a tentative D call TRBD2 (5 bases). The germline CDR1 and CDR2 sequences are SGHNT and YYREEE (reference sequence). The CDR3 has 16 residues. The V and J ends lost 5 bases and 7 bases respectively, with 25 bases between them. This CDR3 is CASSFGEGGLPWEQYF. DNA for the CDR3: TGTGCCAGCAGTTTCGGTGAAGGAGGCCTACCGTGGGAGCAGTACTTC.

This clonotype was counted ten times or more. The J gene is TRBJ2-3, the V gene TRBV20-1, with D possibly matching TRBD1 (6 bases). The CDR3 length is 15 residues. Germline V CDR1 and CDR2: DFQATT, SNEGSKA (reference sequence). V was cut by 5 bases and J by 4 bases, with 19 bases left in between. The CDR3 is CSAGIRPGESDTQYF. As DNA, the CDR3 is TGCAGTGCTGGGATAAGGCCAGGGGAATCAGATACGCAGTATTTT.

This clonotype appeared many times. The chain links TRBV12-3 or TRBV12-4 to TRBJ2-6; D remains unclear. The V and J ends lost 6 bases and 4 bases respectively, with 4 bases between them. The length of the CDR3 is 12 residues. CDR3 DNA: TGTGCCAGCAGGTCCGGGGCCAACGTCCTGACTTTC. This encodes CASRSGANVLTF.

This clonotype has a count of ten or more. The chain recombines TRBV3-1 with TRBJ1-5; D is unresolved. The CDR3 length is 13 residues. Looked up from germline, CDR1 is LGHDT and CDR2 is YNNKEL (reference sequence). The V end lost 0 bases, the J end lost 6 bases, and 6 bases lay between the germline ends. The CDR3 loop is CASSQDLSQPQHF. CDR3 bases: TGTGCCAGCAGCCAAGATCTATCTCAGCCCCAGCATTTT.

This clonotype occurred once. The CDR3 sequence is CASHVKSGTVFYNEQFF. The CDR3 region has the DNA TGCGCCAGCCACGTTAAGTCCGGGACAGTCTTTTACAATGAGCAGTTCTTC. The chain employs TRBV5-1 and TRBJ2-1, with TRBD1 matching 7 bases. The V gene end was trimmed by 7 bases and the J gene end by 4 bases; junction bases not matched to a gene: 17. Germline CDR1 and CDR2: SGHRS and YFSETQ. The length of the CDR3 is 17 residues.

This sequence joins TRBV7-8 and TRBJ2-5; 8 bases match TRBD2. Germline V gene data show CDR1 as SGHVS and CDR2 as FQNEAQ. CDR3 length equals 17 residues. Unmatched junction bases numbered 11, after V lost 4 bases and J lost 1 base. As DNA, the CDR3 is TGTGCCAGCAGCTCTCGTCAAGGCGGGAGGATCCAAGAGACCCAGTACTTC. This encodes CASSSRQGGRIQETQYF.

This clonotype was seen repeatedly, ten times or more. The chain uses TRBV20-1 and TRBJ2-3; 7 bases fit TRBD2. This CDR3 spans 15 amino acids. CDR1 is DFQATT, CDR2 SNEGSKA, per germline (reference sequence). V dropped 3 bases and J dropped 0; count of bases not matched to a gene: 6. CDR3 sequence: CSARVWRESTDTQYF. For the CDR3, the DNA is TGCAGTGCTAGGGTTTGGCGGGAGAGCACAGATACGCAGTATTTT.

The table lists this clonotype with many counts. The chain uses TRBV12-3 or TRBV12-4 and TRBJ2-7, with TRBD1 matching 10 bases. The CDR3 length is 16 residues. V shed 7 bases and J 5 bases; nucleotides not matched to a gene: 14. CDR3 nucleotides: TGTGCCAGCATACCTGTCTGGGACAGGGGTATCCACGAGCAGTACTTC. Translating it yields CASIPVWDRGIHEQYF.

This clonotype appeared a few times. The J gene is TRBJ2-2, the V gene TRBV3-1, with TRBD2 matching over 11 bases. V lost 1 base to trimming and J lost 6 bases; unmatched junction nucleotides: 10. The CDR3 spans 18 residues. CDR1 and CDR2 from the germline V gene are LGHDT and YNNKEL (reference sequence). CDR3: CASSQGIAGGPESGELFF. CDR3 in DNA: TGTGCCAGCAGCCAAGGGATAGCGGGAGGGCCCGAATCCGGGGAGCTGTTTTTT.

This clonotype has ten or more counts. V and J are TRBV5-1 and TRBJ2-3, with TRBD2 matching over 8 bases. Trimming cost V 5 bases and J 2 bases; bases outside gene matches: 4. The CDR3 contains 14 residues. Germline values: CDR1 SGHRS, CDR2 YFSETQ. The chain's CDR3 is CASSLAGPTDTQYF. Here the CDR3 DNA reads TGCGCCAGCAGTCTAGCGGGCCCCACAGATACGCAGTATTTT.

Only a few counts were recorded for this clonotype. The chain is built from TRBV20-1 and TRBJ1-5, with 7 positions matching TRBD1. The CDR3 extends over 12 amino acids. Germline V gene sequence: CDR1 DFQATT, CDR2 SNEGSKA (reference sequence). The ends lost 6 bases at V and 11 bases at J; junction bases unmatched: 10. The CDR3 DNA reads TGCAGTGCCAGATCACAGGGGCAGTCCCAGCATTTT. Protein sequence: CSARSQGQSQHF.

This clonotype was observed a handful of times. CDR3 in amino acids: CATLRVGYNEQFF. CDR3 in DNA: TGTGCCACCCTGAGGGTAGGCTACAATGAGCAGTTCTTC. The chain uses TRBV10-3 and TRBJ2-1; D is perhaps TRBD2 (5 bases). The CDR3 sequence is 13 residues long. The V and J ends lost 10 bases and 3 bases respectively, with 13 bases between them. CDR1 and CDR2 (germline): ENHRY, SYGVKD.

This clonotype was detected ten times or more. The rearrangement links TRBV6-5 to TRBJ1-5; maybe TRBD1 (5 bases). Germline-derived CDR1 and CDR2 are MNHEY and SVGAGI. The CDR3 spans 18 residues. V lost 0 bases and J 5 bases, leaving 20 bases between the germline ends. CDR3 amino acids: CASSYSWGGISADQPQHF. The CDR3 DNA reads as TGTGCCAGCAGTTACTCCTGGGGGGGGATATCGGCCGATCAGCCCCAGCATTTT.